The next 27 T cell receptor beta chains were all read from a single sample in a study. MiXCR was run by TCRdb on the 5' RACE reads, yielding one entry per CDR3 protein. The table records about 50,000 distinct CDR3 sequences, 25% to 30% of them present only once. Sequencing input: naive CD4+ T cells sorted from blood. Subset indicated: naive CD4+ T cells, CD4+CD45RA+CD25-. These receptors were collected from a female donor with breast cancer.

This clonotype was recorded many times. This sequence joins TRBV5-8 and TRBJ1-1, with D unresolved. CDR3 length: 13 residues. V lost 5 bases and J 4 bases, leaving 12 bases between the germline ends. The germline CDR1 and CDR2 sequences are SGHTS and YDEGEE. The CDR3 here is CASRTRRRTEAFF. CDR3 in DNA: TGTGCCAGCAGAACTAGACGGCGCACTGAAGCTTTCTTT.

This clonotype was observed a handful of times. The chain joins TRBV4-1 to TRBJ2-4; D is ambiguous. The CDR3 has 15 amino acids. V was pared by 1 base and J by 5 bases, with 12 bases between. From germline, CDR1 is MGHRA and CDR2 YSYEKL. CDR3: CASSQGPGFENIQYF. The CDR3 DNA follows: TGCGCCAGCAGCCAAGGGCCAGGCTTTGAAAACATTCAGTACTTC.

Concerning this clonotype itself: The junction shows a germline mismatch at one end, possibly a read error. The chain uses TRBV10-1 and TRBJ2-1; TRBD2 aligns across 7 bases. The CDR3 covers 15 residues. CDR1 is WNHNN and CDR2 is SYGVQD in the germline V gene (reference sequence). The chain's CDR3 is CAGSGGGLDDNEQFF. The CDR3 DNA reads TGCGCCGGCAGTGGGGGGGGACTGGATGACAATGAGCAGTTCTTC.

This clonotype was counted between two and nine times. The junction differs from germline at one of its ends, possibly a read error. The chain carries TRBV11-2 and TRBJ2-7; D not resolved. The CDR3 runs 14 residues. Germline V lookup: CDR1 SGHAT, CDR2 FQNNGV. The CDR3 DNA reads TGTGCCAGCAGCTTAGGATCAGGTCCCTACGAGCGGTACTTC. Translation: CASSLGSGPYERYF.

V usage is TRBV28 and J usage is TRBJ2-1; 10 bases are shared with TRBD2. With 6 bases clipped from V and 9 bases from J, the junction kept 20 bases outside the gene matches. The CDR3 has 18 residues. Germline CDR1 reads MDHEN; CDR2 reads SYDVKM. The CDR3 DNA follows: TGTGCCAGCAGCGAGGGGGCTAGCGGGAGAGGAGGGTTGGGTGAGCAGTTCTTC. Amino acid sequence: CASSEGASGRGGLGEQFF. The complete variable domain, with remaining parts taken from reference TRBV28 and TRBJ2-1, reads DVKVTQSSRYLVKRTGEKVFLECVQDMDHENMFWYRQDPGLGLRLIYFSYDVKMKEKGDIPEGYSVSREKKERFSLILESASTNQTSMYLCASSEGASGRGGLGEQFFGPGTRLTVL.

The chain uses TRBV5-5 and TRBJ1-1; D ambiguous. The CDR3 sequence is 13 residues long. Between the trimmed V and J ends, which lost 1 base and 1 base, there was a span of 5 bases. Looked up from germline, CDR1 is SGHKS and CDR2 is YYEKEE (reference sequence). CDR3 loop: CASSLSENTEAFF. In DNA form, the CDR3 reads TGTGCCAGCAGCTTGTCCGAGAACACTGAAGCTTTCTTT.

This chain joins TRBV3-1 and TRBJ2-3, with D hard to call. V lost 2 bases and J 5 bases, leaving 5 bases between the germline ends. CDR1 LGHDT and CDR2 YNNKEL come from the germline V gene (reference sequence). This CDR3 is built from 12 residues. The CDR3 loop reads CASSQFIDTQYF. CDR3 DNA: TGTGCCAGCAGCCAATTCATAGATACGCAGTATTTT.

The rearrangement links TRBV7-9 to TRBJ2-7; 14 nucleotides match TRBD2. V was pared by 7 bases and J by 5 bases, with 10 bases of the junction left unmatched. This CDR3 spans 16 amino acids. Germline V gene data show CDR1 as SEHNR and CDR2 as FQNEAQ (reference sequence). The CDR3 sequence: CASNPPGLAGVNEQYF. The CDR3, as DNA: TGTGCCAGCAACCCTCCGGGACTAGCGGGAGTAAACGAGCAGTACTTC.

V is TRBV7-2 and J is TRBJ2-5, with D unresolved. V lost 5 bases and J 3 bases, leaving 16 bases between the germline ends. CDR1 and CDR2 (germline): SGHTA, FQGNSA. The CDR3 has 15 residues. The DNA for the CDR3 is TGTGCCAGCAGCAGACGGCGGCAGGCTGAAGAGACCCAGTACTTC. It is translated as CASSRRRQAEETQYF.

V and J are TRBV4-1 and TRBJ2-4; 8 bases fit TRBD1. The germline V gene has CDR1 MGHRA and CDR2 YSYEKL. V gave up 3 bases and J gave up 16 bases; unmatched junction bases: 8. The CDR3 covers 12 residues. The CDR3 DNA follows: TGCGCCAGCAGCCAGAGCGGACAGGGTTATTACTTC. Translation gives CASSQSGQGYYF.

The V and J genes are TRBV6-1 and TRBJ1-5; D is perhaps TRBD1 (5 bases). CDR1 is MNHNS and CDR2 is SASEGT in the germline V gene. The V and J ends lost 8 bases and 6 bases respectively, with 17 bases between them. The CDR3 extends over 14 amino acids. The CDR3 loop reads CASVGGLGGQPQHF. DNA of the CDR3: TGTGCCAGCGTAGGAGGCCTTGGGGGTCAGCCCCAGCATTTT.

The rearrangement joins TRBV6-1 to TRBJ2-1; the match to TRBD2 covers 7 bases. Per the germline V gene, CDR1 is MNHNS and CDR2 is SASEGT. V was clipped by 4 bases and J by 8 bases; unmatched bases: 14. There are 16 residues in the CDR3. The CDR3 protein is CASSGLVGRGTDEQFF. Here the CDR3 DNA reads TGTGCCAGCAGTGGCCTAGTGGGGAGGGGTACGGATGAGCAGTTCTTC.

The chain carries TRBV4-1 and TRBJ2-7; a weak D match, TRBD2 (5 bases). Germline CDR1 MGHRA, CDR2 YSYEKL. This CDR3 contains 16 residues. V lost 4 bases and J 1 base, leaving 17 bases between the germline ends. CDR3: CASSPSWERHSYEQYF. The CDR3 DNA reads TGCGCCAGCAGCCCCTCTTGGGAGCGGCATTCCTACGAGCAGTACTTC.

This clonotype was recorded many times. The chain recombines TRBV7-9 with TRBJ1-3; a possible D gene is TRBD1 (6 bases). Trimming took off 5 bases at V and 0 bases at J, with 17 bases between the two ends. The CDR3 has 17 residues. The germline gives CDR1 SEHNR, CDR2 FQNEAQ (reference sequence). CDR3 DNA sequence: TGTGCCAGCAGCAAACGGACAGTTCTTAGCTCTGGAAACACCATATATTTT. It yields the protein CASSKRTVLSSGNTIYF.

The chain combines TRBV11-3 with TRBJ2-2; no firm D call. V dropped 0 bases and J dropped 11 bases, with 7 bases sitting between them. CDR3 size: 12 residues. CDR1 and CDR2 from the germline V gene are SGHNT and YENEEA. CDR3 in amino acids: CASSLDAGELFF. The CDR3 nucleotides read TGTGCCAGCAGCTTAGATGCAGGCGAGCTGTTTTTT.

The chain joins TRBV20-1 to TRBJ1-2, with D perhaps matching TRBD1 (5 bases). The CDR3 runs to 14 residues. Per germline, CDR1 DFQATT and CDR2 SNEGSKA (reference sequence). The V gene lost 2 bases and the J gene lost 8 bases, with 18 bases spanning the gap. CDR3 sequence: CSARRPGPQPGYTF. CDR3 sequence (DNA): TGCAGTGCTAGACGACCGGGACCCCAACCGGGCTACACCTTC.

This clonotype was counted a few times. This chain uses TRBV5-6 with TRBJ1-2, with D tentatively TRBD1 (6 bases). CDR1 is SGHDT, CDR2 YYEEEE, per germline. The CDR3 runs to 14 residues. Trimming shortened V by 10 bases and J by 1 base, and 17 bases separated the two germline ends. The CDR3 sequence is CAGQTMSNNYGYTF. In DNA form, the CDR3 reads TGTGCCGGACAGACCATGTCGAATAACTATGGCTACACCTTC.

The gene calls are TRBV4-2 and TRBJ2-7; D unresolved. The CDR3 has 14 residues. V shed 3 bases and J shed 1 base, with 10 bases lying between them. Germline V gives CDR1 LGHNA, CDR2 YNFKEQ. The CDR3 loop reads CASSQYSGSYEQYF. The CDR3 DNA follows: TGTGCCAGCAGCCAGTACTCTGGTTCCTACGAGCAGTACTTC.

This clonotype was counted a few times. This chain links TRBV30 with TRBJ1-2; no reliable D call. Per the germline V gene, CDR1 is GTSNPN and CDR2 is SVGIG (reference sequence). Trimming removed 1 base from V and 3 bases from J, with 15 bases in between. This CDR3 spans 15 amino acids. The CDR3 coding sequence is TGTGCCTGGAGTGCCCTGGGCAGATCGGACTATGGCTACACCTTC. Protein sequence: CAWSALGRSDYGYTF.

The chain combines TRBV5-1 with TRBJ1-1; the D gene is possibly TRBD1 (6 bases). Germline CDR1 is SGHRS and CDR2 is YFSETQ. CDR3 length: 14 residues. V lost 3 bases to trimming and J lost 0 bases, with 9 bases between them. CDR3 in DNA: TGCGCCAGCAGCTCAGGGGATATGAACACTGAAGCTTTCTTT. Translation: CASSSGDMNTEAFF.

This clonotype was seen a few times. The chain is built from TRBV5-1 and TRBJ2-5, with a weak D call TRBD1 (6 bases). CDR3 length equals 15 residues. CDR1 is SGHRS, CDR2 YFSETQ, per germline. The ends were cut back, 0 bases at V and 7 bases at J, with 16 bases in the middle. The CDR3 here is CASSLGQAEPRTQYF. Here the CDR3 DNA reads TGCGCCAGCAGCTTGGGACAGGCAGAACCAAGGACCCAGTACTTC.

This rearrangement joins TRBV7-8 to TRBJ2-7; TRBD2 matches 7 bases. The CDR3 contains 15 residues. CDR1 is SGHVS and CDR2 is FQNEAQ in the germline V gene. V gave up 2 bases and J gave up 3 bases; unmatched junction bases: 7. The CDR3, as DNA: TGTGCCAGCAGCTTACGCGGGAGTGCCCACTACGAGCAGTACTTC. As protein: CASSLRGSAHYEQYF.

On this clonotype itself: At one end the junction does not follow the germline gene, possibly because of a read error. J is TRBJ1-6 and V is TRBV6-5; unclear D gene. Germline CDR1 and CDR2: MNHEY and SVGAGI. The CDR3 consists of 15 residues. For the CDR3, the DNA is TGTGTCAGCAGCCCCCGGAGCGGCTATAATTCACCCCTCCACTTT. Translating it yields CVSSPRSGYNSPLHF.

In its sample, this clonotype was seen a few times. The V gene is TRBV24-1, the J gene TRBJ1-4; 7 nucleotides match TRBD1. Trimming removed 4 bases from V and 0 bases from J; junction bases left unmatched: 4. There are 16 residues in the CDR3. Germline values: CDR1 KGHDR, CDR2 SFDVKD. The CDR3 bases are TGTGCCACCAGTGAATCGGGACAGTCAACTAATGAAAAACTGTTTTTT. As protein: CATSESGQSTNEKLFF.

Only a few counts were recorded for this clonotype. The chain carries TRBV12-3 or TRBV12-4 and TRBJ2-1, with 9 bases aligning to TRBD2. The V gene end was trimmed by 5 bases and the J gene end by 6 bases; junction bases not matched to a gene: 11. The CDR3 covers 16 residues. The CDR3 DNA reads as TGTGCCAGCAGTCCTCACGGAGCGGGAGGATCCAATGAGCAGTTCTTC. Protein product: CASSPHGAGGSNEQFF.

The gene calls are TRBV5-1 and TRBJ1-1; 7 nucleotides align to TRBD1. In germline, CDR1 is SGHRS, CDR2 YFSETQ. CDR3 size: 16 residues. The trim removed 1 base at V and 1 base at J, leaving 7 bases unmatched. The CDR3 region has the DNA TGCGCCAGCAGCTTGCCCTACAGGGGAAGGAACACTGAAGCTTTCTTT. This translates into CASSLPYRGRNTEAFF.

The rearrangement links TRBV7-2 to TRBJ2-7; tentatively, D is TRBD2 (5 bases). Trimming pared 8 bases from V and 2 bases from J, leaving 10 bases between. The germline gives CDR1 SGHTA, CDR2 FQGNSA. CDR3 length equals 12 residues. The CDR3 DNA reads TGTGCCAGCGGCGGGTCGACCTACGAGCAGTACTTC. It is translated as CASGGSTYEQYF.